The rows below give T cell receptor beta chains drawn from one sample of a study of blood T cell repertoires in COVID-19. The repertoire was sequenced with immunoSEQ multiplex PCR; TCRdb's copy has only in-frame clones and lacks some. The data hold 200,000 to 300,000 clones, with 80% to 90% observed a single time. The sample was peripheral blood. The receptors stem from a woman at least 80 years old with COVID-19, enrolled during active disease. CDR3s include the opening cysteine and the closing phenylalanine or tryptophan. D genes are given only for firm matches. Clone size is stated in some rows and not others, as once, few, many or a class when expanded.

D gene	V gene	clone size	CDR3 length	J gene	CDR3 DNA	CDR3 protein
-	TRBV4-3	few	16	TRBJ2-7	TGCGCCAGCAGCCAAGACGTAGCAGGACTTACCTACGAGCAGTACTTC	CASSQDVAGLTYEQYF
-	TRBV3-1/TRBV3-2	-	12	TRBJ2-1	TGTGCCAGCAGCACTCTTAAGAATGAGCAGTTCTTC	CASSTLKNEQFF
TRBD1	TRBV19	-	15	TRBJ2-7	TGTGCCAGTAGTGGTCGACAGGGCCTCTCCTACGAGCAGTACTTC	CASSGRQGLSYEQYF
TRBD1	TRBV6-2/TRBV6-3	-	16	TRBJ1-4	TGTGCCAGCAGTCCCGGGACAGGTCCAACTAATGAAAAACTGTTTTTT	CASSPGTGPTNEKLFF
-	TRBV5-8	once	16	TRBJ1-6	TGTGCCAGCAGCTTGGACTTCGGTGGGGGGGACCCACCCCTCCACTTT	CASSLDFGGGDPPLHF
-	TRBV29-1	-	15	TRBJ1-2	TGCAGCGTTGGAACCGGGGGGACTAGTCCCTATGGCTACACCTTC	CSVGTGGTSPYGYTF
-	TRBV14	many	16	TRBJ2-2	TGTGCCAGCAGCCGACTCAGGGGGGCGGACACCGGGGAGCTGTTTTTT	CASSRLRGADTGELFF
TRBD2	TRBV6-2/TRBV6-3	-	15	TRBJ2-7	TGTGCCAGCAGTTACGCTGGCGGGAGATCTTACGAGCAGTACTTC	CASSYAGGRSYEQYF
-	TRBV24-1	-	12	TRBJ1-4	TGTGCCACTCAGGATTTTAATGAAAAACTGTTTTTT	CATQDFNEKLFF
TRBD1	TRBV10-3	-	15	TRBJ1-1	TGTGCCATCAGCCCTGGGACAGGGGGTTCCGCTGAAGCTTTCTTT	CAISPGTGGSAEAFF
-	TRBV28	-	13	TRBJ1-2	TGTGCCAGCAGCCAAACAGGTGGCTATGGCTACACCTTC	CASSQTGGYGYTF
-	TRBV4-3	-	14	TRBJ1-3	TGCGCCAGCAGCCCCTCGGGGACTGGAAACACCATATATTTT	CASSPSGTGNTIYF
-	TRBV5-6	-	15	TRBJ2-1	TGTGCCAGCAGCTTGTTTTATAGGGACAACAATGAGCAGTTCTTC	CASSLFYRDNNEQFF
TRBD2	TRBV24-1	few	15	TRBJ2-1	TGTGCCACCAGTGGGGCGGGACTAGGGGACAATGAGCAGTTCTTC	CATSGAGLGDNEQFF
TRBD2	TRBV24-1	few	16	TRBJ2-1	TGTGCCACCAGTGATACGGGACTAGCGGGGGGCAATGAGCAGTTCTTC	CATSDTGLAGGNEQFF
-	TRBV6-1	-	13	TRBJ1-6	TGTGCCAGCAGTGAAAGTGAGAATTCACCCCTCCACTTT	CASSESENSPLHF
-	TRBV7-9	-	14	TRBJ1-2	TGTGCCAGCAGCTTAGCGGGAGGGGGCTATGGCTACACCTTC	CASSLAGGGYGYTF
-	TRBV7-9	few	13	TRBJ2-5	TGTGCCAGCAGCTCGGGGAATTGGGAGACCCAGTACTTC	CASSSGNWETQYF
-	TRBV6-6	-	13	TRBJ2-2	TGTGCCAGCAGCCCGGGGGACACCGGGGAGCTGTTTTTT	CASSPGDTGELFF
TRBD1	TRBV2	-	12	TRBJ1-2	TGTGCCAGCGCGCAGGGGGACGGGGGCTACACCTTC	CASAQGDGGYTF
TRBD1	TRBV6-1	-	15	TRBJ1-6	TGTGCCAGCAGTGAAGCGCCAGGGGGTAAGGCACCCCTCCACTTT	CASSEAPGGKAPLHF
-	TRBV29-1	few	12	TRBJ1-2	TGCAGCGTTTTAGTTCCTAACTATGGCTACACCTTC	CSVLVPNYGYTF